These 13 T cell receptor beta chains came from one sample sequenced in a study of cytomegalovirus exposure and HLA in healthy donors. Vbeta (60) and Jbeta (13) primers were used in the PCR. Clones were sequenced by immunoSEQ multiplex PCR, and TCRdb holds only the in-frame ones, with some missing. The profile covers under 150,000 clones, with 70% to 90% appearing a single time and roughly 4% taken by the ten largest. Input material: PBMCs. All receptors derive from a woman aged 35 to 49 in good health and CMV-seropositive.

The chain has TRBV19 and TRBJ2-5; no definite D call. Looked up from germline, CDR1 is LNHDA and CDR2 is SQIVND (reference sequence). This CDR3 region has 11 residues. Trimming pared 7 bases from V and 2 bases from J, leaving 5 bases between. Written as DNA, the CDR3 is TGTGCCAGTACCACTCAAGAGACCCAGTACTTC. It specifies CASTTQETQYF.

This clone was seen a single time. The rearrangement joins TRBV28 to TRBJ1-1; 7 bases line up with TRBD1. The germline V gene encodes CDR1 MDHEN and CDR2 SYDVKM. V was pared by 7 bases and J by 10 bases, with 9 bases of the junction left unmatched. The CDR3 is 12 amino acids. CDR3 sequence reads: CASKPGPGGAFF. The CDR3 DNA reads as TGTGCCAGCAAGCCGGGTCCAGGGGGAGCTTTCTTT.

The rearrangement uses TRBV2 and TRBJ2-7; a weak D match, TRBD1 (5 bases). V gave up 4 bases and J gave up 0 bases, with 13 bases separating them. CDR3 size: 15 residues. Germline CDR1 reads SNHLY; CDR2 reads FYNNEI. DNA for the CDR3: TGTGCCAGCAGTGCTGACAGTTTCATCTCCTACGAGCAGTACTTC. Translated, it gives CASSADSFISYEQYF. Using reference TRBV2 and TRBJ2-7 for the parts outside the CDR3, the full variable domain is EPEVTQTPSHQVTQMGQEVILRCVPISNHLYFYWYRQILGQKVEFLVSFYNNEISEKSEIFDDQFSVERPDGSNFTLKIRSTKLEDSAMYFCASSADSFISYEQYFGPGTRLTVT.

The CDR3 nucleotides are TGTGCCAGCAGCGGACAGGGTGCTGGCTACACCTTC. Its translation is CASSGQGAGYTF. This chain links TRBV6-1 with TRBJ1-2, with TRBD1 identical over 8 bases. The CDR3 is made up of 12 amino acids. Germline V gene data show CDR1 as MNHNS and CDR2 as SASEGT. V dropped 6 bases and J dropped 7; count of bases not matched to a gene: 4.

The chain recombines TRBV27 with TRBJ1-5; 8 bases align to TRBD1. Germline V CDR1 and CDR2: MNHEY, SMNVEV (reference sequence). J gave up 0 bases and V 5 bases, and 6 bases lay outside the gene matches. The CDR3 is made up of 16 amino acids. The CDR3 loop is CASSRTGSYSNQPQHF. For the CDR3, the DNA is TGTGCCAGCAGTAGGACAGGGTCATATAGCAATCAGCCCCAGCATTTT.

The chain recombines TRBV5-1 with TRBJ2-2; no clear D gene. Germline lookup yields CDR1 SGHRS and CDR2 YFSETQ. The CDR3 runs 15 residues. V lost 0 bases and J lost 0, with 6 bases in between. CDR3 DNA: TGCGCCAGCAGCTTGGACACAGCGAACACCGGGGAGCTGTTTTTT. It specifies CASSLDTANTGELFF.

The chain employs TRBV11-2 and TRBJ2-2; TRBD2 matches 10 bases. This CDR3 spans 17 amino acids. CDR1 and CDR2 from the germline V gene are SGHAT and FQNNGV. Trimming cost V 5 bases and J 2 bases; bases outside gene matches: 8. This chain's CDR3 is CASSLYWTSGNTGELFF. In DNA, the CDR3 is TGTGCCAGCAGCCTCTATTGGACTAGCGGCAACACCGGGGAGCTGTTTTTT.

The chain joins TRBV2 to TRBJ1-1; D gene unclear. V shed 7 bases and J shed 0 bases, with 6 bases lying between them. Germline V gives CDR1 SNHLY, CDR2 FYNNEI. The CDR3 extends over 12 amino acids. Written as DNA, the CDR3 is TGTGCCAGCATAGAGGTGAACACTGAAGCTTTCTTT. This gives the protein CASIEVNTEAFF.

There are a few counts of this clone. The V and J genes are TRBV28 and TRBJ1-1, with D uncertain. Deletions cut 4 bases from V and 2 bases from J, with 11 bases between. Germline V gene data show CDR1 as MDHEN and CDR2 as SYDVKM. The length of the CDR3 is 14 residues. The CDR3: CASSSPGSNTEAFF. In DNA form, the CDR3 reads TGTGCCAGCAGTTCACCCGGGAGTAACACTGAAGCTTTCTTT. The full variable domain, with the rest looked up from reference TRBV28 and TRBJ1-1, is DVKVTQSSRYLVKRTGEKVFLECVQDMDHENMFWYRQDPGLGLRLIYFSYDVKMKEKGDIPEGYSVSREKKERFSLILESASTNQTSMYLCASSSPGSNTEAFFGQGTRLTVV.

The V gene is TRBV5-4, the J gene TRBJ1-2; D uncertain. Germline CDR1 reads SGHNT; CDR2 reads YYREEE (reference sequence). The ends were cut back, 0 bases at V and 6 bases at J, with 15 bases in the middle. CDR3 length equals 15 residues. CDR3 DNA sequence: TGTGCCAGCAGCTTGGGGACCGGGATAGGGAATGGCTACACCTTC. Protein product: CASSLGTGIGNGYTF.

CDR3 in amino acids: CASSIVTGAGYTF. The DNA for the CDR3 is TGTGCCAGTAGTATAGTCACAGGGGCTGGCTACACCTTC. The genes are TRBV19 and TRBJ1-2; 7 positions agree with TRBD1. Trimming at V came to 1 base and at J to 7 bases, leaving 3 bases not matched to a gene. The CDR3 sequence is 13 residues long. CDR1 and CDR2 from the germline V gene are LNHDA and SQIVND (reference sequence).

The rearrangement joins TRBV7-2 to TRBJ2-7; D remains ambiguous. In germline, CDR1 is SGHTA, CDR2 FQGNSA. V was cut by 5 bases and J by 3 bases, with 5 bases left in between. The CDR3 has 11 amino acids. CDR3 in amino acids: CASSNYYEQYF. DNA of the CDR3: TGTGCCAGCAGCAACTACTACGAGCAGTACTTC.

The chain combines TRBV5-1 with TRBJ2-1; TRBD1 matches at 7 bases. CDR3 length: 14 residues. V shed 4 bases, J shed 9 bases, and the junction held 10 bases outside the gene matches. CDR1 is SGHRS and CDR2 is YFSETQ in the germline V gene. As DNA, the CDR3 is TGCGCCAGCAGCCCTAGTGGCAGGGGGTCTGAGCAGTTCTTC. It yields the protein CASSPSGRGSEQFF.